Listed below are T cell receptor beta chains from one sample, sequenced in a study of T cells in narcolepsy. Profiled with immunoSEQ multiplex PCR; TCRdb holds only in-frame clones, not every one. Seen here are some 30,000 clones, approximately 80% observed once, and the top ten hold around 1.3%. Material for sequencing was CD45RA- memory CD4+ T cells from PBMCs. The origin of the receptors is a human donor with narcolepsy. Each CDR3 is given with its conserved first and last residue. The D gene is left open where the match is weak. Size is omitted from some rows. Given values are once, few, many or a class for expanded clones.

clone size	CDR3 length	J gene	D gene	V gene	CDR3 protein	CDR3 DNA
NA	16	TRBJ1-5	NA	TRBV10-1	CASSESPKGSNQPQHF	TGCGCCAGCAGTGAGTCCCCCAAAGGGAGCAATCAGCCCCAGCATTTT
once	15	TRBJ1-2	NA	TRBV4-1	CASSPPRNIFYGYTF	TGCGCCAGCAGCCCACCTCGGAACATATTCTATGGCTACACCTTC
NA	14	TRBJ2-3	NA	TRBV6-1	CASSEMGNTDTQYF	TGTGCCAGCAGTGAAATGGGGAACACAGATACGCAGTATTTT
NA	16	TRBJ2-7	TRBD2	TRBV19	CASSLIAGGDSYEQYF	TGTGCCAGTAGTTTAATAGCGGGGGGTGACTCCTACGAGCAGTACTTC
NA	12	TRBJ1-5	NA	TRBV7-2	CASSLRGQPQHF	TGTGCCAGCAGCTTACGGGGTCAGCCCCAGCATTTT
NA	14	TRBJ1-6	NA	TRBV18	CASSPRVTELALHF	TGTGCCAGCTCACCCCGGGTCACGGAATTGGCCCTCCACTTT
NA	15	TRBJ2-5	TRBD1	TRBV5-6	CASITGQGAGETQYF	TGTGCCAGCATCACGGGACAGGGGGCTGGAGAGACCCAGTACTTC
NA	13	TRBJ1-1	NA	TRBV25-1	CASSEPGDTEAFF	TGTGCCAGCAGTGAACCCGGGGACACTGAAGCTTTCTTT
NA	13	TRBJ1-1	TRBD1	TRBV19	CASSSDRAGEAFF	TGTGCCAGTAGTTCGGACAGGGCGGGTGAAGCTTTCTTT
NA	15	TRBJ2-5	NA	TRBV7-8	CASSLRSGREETQYF	TGTGCCAGCAGCTTAAGGTCGGGCAGAGAGGAGACCCAGTACTTC
NA	15	TRBJ2-1	NA	TRBV6-5	CASSYDTLRGTEQFF	TGTGCCAGCAGTTACGACACCTTGAGGGGCACTGAGCAGTTCTTC
NA	15	TRBJ2-3	TRBD1	TRBV12-5	CASGPGQGYQDTQYF	TGTGCTAGTGGCCCGGGACAGGGGTATCAAGATACGCAGTATTTT
NA	15	TRBJ1-2	NA	TRBV7-9	CASTTMGDPPRGYTF	TGTGCCAGCACCACCATGGGGGATCCCCCACGGGGCTACACCTTC
NA	19	TRBJ2-6	NA	TRBV9	CASSPRRAGIRSGANVLTF	TGTGCCAGCAGCCCCCGTCGGGCAGGGATACGCTCTGGGGCCAACGTCCTGACTTTC
NA	13	TRBJ2-5	NA	TRBV5-4	CASSLVSTGTQYF	TGTGCCAGCAGCTTGGTTTCGACGGGGACCCAGTACTTC
NA	15	TRBJ2-4	NA	TRBV6-5	CASSPGSPKQNIQYF	TGTGCCAGCAGCCCCGGGTCCCCAAAACAAAACATTCAGTACTTC
NA	15	TRBJ2-3	TRBD2	TRBV11-2	CASSPLAGGWNTQYF	TGTGCCAGCAGCCCTCTAGCGGGGGGGTGGAATACGCAGTATTTT
NA	15	TRBJ1-5	NA	TRBV6-1	CASRPRTMEGQPQHF	TGTGCCAGCAGGCCCCGGACAATGGAAGGTCAGCCCCAGCATTTT
NA	13	TRBJ2-5	NA	TRBV30	CAWSRPEQETQYF	TGTGCCTGGAGTCGGCCAGAGCAAGAGACCCAGTACTTC
NA	13	TRBJ1-6	NA	TRBV30	CAWSTGLNSPLHF	TGTGCCTGGAGCACGGGCCTTAATTCACCCCTCCACTTT
NA	15	TRBJ1-3	NA	TRBV4-3	CASSQDAISGNTIYF	TGCGCCAGCAGCCAAGATGCCATCTCTGGAAACACCATATATTTT
NA	14	TRBJ2-1	NA	TRBV11-2	CASSLGFTRDEQFF	TGTGCCAGCAGCTTAGGATTTACCCGGGATGAGCAGTTCTTC
few	14	TRBJ1-4	TRBD1	TRBV6-9	CATTDRERREKLFF	TGTGCCACCACTGACAGGGAACGAAGGGAAAAACTGTTTTTT
NA	16	TRBJ2-7	TRBD2	TRBV7-9	CASSSRLAGATHEQYF	TGTGCCAGCAGCTCAAGACTAGCGGGGGCCACCCACGAGCAGTACTTC
NA	15	TRBJ2-3	NA	TRBV6-5	CASSSGWVGTDTQYF	TGTGCCAGCAGTTCTGGTTGGGTCGGCACAGATACGCAGTATTTT
once	13	TRBJ1-5	NA	TRBV30	CAWSAGADQPQHF	TGTGCCTGGAGTGCCGGTGCGGATCAGCCCCAGCATTTT
NA	13	TRBJ2-3	NA	TRBV28	CATVATSTDTQYF	TGTGCCACCGTCGCAACTAGCACAGATACGCAGTATTTT
NA	14	TRBJ2-4	NA	TRBV15	CATSTTGAKNIQYF	TGTGCCACCAGCACCACGGGGGCCAAAAACATTCAGTACTTC
NA	15	TRBJ2-3	TRBD2	TRBV5-1	CASTLVTGGQDTQYF	TGCGCCAGCACGCTGGTGACGGGGGGGCAAGATACGCAGTATTTT
NA	16	TRBJ1-1	TRBD1	TRBV5-6	CASSLAGGTANTEAFF	TGTGCCAGCAGCTTGGCGGGGGGGACAGCGAACACTGAAGCTTTCTTT
few	13	TRBJ1-2	NA	TRBV7-2	CASSLGRADGYTF	TGTGCCAGCAGCTTAGGCAGGGCGGACGGCTACACCTTC
NA	16	TRBJ1-2	NA	TRBV9	CASSVEAVTVGAGYTF	TGTGCCAGCAGCGTAGAGGCGGTGACGGTCGGCGCTGGCTACACCTTC
NA	14	TRBJ1-1	NA	TRBV19	CASTTVLMNTEAFF	TGTGCCAGTACTACGGTACTCATGAACACTGAAGCTTTCTTT
once	8	TRBJ2-1	NA	TRBV29-1	CSVDKQFF	TGCAGCGTTGATAAGCAGTTCTTC
NA	16	TRBJ2-3	TRBD2	TRBV5-6	CASSLEYGLERRSQYF	TGTGCCAGCAGCTTGGAGTATGGACTAGAAAGGCGGTCGCAGTATTTT
NA	16	TRBJ1-5	NA	TRBV5-1	CASSLGGSAVDQPQHF	TGCGCCAGCAGCTTGGGGGGTTCGGCTGTAGATCAGCCCCAGCATTTT
NA	16	TRBJ2-2	NA	TRBV6-5	CASSYRTVPNTGELFF	TGTGCCAGCAGTTACCGGACAGTCCCGAACACCGGGGAGCTGTTTTTT
NA	14	TRBJ1-2	NA	TRBV11-2	CASSSSGHRGSYTF	TGTGCCAGCAGCTCCTCCGGGCATAGGGGTAGCTACACCTTC
NA	12	TRBJ2-3	NA	TRBV28	CASSFGLNAQYF	TGTGCCAGCAGTTTCGGGCTAAATGCGCAGTATTTT
NA	13	TRBJ1-4	NA	TRBV7-2	CASSLAEGEKLFF	TGTGCCAGCAGCTTAGCGGAGGGCGAAAAACTGTTTTTT
NA	17	TRBJ1-3	TRBD1	TRBV2	CASSLAGGQGGGNTIYF	TGTGCCAGCAGCCTTGCCGGCGGACAGGGGGGAGGAAACACCATATATTTT
NA	12	TRBJ1-4	NA	TRBV7-8	CASSLDRDKLFF	TGTGCCAGCAGCTTAGACAGGGACAAACTGTTTTTT
NA	15	TRBJ2-5	TRBD2	TRBV7-6	CASSLRTSAQETQYF	TGTGCCAGCAGCTTAAGGACTAGCGCGCAAGAGACCCAGTACTTC